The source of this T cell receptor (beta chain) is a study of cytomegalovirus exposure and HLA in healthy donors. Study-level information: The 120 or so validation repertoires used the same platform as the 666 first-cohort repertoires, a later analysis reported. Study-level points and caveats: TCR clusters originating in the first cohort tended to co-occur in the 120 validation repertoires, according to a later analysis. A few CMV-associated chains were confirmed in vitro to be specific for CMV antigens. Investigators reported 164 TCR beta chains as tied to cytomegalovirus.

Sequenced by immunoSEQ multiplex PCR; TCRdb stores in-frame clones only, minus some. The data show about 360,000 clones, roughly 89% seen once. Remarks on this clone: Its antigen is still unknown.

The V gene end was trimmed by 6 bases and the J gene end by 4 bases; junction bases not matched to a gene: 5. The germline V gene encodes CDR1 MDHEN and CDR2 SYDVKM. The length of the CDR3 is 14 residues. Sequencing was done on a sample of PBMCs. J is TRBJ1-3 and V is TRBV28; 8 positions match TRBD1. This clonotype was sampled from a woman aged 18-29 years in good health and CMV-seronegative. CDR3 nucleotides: TGTGCCAGCAGGCGATCAGGGGGCGGAAACACCATATATTTT. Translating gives CASRRSGGGNTIYF.